This TCR beta chain was identified in a study of cytomegalovirus exposure and HLA in healthy donors. This CDR3 is built from 12 residues. Germline V gives CDR1 MNHEY, CDR2 SVGAGI. Trimming at V came to 2 bases and at J to 11 bases, leaving 6 bases not matched to a gene. The PCR had 60 Vbeta and 13 Jbeta primers. Using immunoSEQ multiplex PCR, the repertoire was profiled, and TCRdb retains in-frame clones only, with some absent. The profile shows over 85,000 clones, over 65% of them singletons. Sequences were obtained from PBMCs. This sequence joins TRBV6-5 and TRBJ2-7; the match to TRBD1 covers 7 bases. The source is a woman aged 25-40 years in good health and CMV-seronegative. This CDR3 is CASSYPGQVEYF. CDR3 coding DNA: TGTGCCAGCAGTTACCCCGGACAGGTGGAGTACTTC.